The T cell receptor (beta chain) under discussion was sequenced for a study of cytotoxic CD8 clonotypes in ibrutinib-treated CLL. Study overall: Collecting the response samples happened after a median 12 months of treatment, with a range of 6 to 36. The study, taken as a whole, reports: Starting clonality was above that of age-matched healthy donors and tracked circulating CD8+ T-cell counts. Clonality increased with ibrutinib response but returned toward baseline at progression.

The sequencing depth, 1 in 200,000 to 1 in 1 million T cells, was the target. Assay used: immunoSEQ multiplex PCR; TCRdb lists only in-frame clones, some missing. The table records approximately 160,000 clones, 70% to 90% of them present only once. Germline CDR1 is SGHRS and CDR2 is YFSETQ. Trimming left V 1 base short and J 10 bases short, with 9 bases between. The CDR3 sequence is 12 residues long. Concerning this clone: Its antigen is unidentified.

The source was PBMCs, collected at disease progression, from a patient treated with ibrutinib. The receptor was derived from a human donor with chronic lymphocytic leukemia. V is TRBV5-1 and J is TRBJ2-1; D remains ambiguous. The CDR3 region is CASSLSMWEQFF. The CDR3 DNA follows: TGCGCCAGCAGCTTGAGTATGTGGGAGCAGTTCTTC.